These 22 T cell receptor beta chains were sequenced from one sample in a study of tumor-infiltrating lymphocytes in primary liver carcinoma. Researchers generated TCR beta cDNA from around 0.55 ug of total RNA, relying on a constant-region primer. Libraries covering TCR beta were generated through three nested multiplex PCR rounds (using a slightly modified ARM-PCR). TRBV1-TRBV30 forward primers and a C-beta reverse primer were used in the first two PCR rounds, which each ran for approximately 10 cycles. TCRdb reprocessed the multiplex PCR reads with MiXCR, giving one entry per CDR3 protein. This table holds about 120,000 distinct CDR3 sequences, less than 75% found once. DNA and RNA were both co-extracted from about 19-30 mg of bulk tissue that had not been sorted. The source material was tumor-adjacent normal liver tissue. Receptor source: a woman aged 60 to 75 with primary liver carcinoma and hepatitis B virus infection.

This sequence joins TRBV6-5 and TRBJ1-3; 7 nucleotides agree with TRBD1. Germline V gives CDR1 MNHEY, CDR2 SVGAGI. This CDR3 region has 17 residues. V was clipped by 6 bases and J by 2 bases; unmatched bases: 13. The chain's CDR3 is CASSHVWDRHAGNTIYF. The CDR3 nucleotides are TGTGCCAGCAGCCACGTGTGGGACAGACACGCTGGAAACACCATATATTTT.

This clonotype was recorded once. Germline and junction disagree at one end, which may indicate a read error. The rearrangement joins TRBV28 to TRBJ1-1; D is unclear. The CDR3 is 13 residues long. Germline V CDR1 and CDR2: MDHEN, SYDVKM. As DNA, the CDR3 is TGTGCCAGTAGTTTGAGGGATAAATCTGAAGCTTTCTTT. This translates into CASSLRDKSEAFF.

A word on this clonotype: The CDR3 does not close with the conserved phenylalanine or tryptophan, likely indicating a read error. The rearrangement uses TRBV11-2 and TRBJ1-3; 7 bases fit TRBD1. The CDR3 has 13 amino acids. Germline V CDR1 and CDR2: SGHAT, FQNNGV. In DNA, the CDR3 is TGTACCAGCAGCCGGACAGGAGGAAACACCATATATTTA. Protein sequence: CTSSRTGGNTIYL.

This clonotype has ten or more counts. The chain couples TRBV6-1 to TRBJ2-2; 7 bases fit TRBD2. There are 15 residues in the CDR3. V lost 4 bases to trimming and J lost 2 bases; unmatched junction nucleotides: 4. Germline V gives CDR1 MNHNS, CDR2 SASEGT. The CDR3 DNA follows: TGTGCCAGCAGTGCAGCGGGACTAAACACCGGGGAGCTGTTTTTT. Its protein product is CASSAAGLNTGELFF.

As regards this clonotype: Since the CDR3 does not end with the conserved phenylalanine or tryptophan, this likely comes from a read error. V usage is TRBV6-6 and J usage is TRBJ1-2, with 7 bases identical to TRBD1. The CDR3 covers 16 residues. Germline V CDR1 and CDR2: MNHNY, SVGAGI (reference sequence). The CDR3 is CVSSFSRQGGNYGYTS. DNA of the CDR3: TGTGTCAGCAGTTTTAGTCGACAGGGTGGGAACTATGGCTACACCTCC.

On this clonotype: This CDR3 is missing its conserved last phenylalanine or tryptophan, likely due to a read error. The DNA is omitted, as the CDR3 cannot be located on it reliably, and the CDR3 follows TCRdb's listing. The V and J genes are TRBV6-6 and TRBJ2-7; the listed D gene, TRBD1, was not tested against the DNA. Per germline, CDR1 MNHNY and CDR2 SVGAGI (reference sequence). The CDR3 spans 13 residues, counting both ends. The CDR3 is CASSKGETYERYI.

This clonotype was recorded only once. A read error may account for a junction end that differs from germline. The chain carries TRBV4-1 and TRBJ2-5; TRBD2 matches at 12 bases. The CDR3 spans 18 residues. In germline, CDR1 is MGHRA, CDR2 YSYEKL. CDR3 nucleotides: TGCGCCAGTAGCCCCGCGGGACTAGCGGGTTCCCCAAGCGAGAACCAGTACTTC. Translation gives CASSPAGLAGSPSENQYF.

This chain links TRBV6-1 with TRBJ2-7; TRBD1 agrees at 7 bases. J lost 7 bases, V lost 5 bases, and 8 bases had no gene match. Germline CDR1 and CDR2: MNHNS and SASEGT. This CDR3 spans 13 amino acids. The CDR3 bases are TGTGCCAGCAGTCCCAGGACAGGACGGGAGCAGTACTTC. Encoded protein: CASSPRTGREQYF.

In this sample, this clonotype turned up many times. A much larger clone sits a single nucleotide away, making a read error possible. The chain is built from TRBV6-1 and TRBJ1-1, with D perhaps TRBD1 (6 bases). This CDR3 has 14 amino acids. Germline CDR1 reads MNHNS; CDR2 reads SASEGT. This CDR3 is CASSERGVEVQASF. The CDR3 bases are TGTGCCAGCAGTGAAAGGGGGGTAGAGGTGCAAGCTTCCTTT.

Many counts were recorded for this clonotype. A single base separates this from a much larger clone, so it may be a read error. This sequence joins TRBV11-3 and TRBJ2-7; 12 bases agree with TRBD1. The CDR3 totals 15 residues. The V gene's germline CDR1 is SGHNT and CDR2 YENEEA. CDR3 nucleotides: TGTGCCTGCAGCTTAGGGACAGGGGGCTCCCTCGAGCAGTACTTC. Encoded protein: CACSLGTGGSLEQYF.

Comment on this clonotype: A read error may be the cause here, since a much bigger clone is one base away. The V and J genes are TRBV5-1 and TRBJ2-7; TRBD2 agrees at 12 bases. V gave up 6 bases and J gave up 7 bases; unmatched junction bases: 11. The CDR3 length is 15 residues. Germline V CDR1 and CDR2: SGHRS, YFSETQ. The CDR3: CASTSRLAGAGEQYF. CDR3 nucleotide sequence: TGCGCCAGCACCTCCAGACTAGCGGGAGCGGGAGAGCAGTACTTC.

For this clonotype: No conserved phenylalanine or tryptophan ends this CDR3, so it is likely a read error. The genes are TRBV14 and TRBJ2-1, with D hard to call. The V gene lost 1 base and the J gene lost 9 bases, with 4 bases spanning the gap. The CDR3 is made up of 11 amino acids. Per the germline V gene, CDR1 is SGHDN and CDR2 is FVKESK. The CDR3 region is CASSQGTEQFS. DNA of the CDR3: TGTGCCAGCAGCCAAGGGACTGAGCAGTTCTCT.

The rearrangement joins TRBV29-1 to TRBJ2-7, with D possibly TRBD1 on 5 matching bases. Deletions cut 8 bases from V and 5 bases from J, with 19 bases between. The CDR3 runs to 13 residues. Germline V CDR1 and CDR2: SQVTM, ANQGSEA. In DNA form, the CDR3 reads TGCAGCCTTCGGACAAGGGGTACGAACGAGCAGTACTTC. This gives the protein CSLRTRGTNEQYF.

The chain combines TRBV28 with TRBJ2-1; 13 bases agree with TRBD2. The CDR3 spans 16 residues. Per germline, CDR1 MDHEN and CDR2 SYDVKM. The V segment lost 4 bases and the J segment 12 bases; nucleotides outside the gene matches: 12. The CDR3 sequence: CASSSTGTSGIYGQFF. CDR3 DNA sequence: TGTGCCAGCAGTTCAACCGGGACTAGCGGGATCTATGGGCAGTTCTTC.

The V gene is TRBV12-3 or TRBV12-4, the J gene TRBJ1-1; D remains ambiguous. CDR3 length equals 15 residues. Deletions cut 8 bases from V and 0 bases from J, with 16 bases between. The CDR3 loop reads CASGLGRGMNTEAFF. In nucleotides, the CDR3 is TGTGCCAGCGGTCTCGGGAGAGGTATGAACACTGAAGCTTTCTTT.

On this clonotype itself: Compared with germline, one end of the junction differs, possibly owing to a read error. This rearrangement joins TRBV2 to TRBJ2-2; no reliable D call. The CDR3 covers 13 residues. Per germline, CDR1 SNHLY and CDR2 FYNNEI. CDR3 amino acids: CASSVETTGELFF. Here the CDR3 DNA reads TGTGCCAGTAGTGTAGAAACAACCGGGGAGCTGTTTTTT.

This clonotype was seen just once. A much larger clone lies a single base off, so this may be a read error. The J gene is TRBJ2-2, the V gene TRBV7-9, with TRBD2 matching over 9 bases. The CDR3 is made up of 15 amino acids. The V gene's germline CDR1 is SEHNR and CDR2 FQNEAQ (reference sequence). CDR3 region: CASSASTSGGGGLFF. CDR3 DNA sequence: TGTGCCAGCAGCGCCTCGACTAGCGGAGGCGGGGGGCTGTTTTTT.

In the case of this clonotype: One base away lies a much larger clone, so this may be a sequencing read error. The chain joins TRBV7-9 to TRBJ1-1; D ambiguous. Germline lookup yields CDR1 SEHNR and CDR2 FQNEAQ (reference sequence). CDR3 length: 13 amino acids. Trimming shortened V by 4 bases and J by 4 bases, and 10 bases separated the two germline ends. In DNA, the CDR3 is TGTGCCAGCAGCTCGCTGATGAGCACTGAAGCTTTCTTT. As protein: CASSSLMSTEAFF.

The V call is TRBV6-6, the J call TRBJ1-1, with 9 nucleotides matching TRBD1. Trimming took 6 bases from V and 14 from J; bases not matched to a gene: 16. CDR1 MNHNY and CDR2 SVGAGI come from the germline V gene (reference sequence). CDR3 length equals 14 residues. This chain's CDR3 is CASSRGGQGIGAFF. CDR3 DNA: TGTGCCAGCAGCAGGGGAGGACAGGGGATTGGAGCATTCTTT.

The chain employs TRBV29-1 and TRBJ2-7; D is perhaps TRBD1 (5 bases). The CDR3 is 13 residues long. CDR1 is SQVTM and CDR2 is ANQGSEA in the germline V gene. As DNA, the CDR3 is TGCAGTGTCGTCTCCGCGACAGCCTACGAGCAGTACTTC. Its protein product is CSVVSATAYEQYF.

This chain joins TRBV29-1 and TRBJ2-7; D unresolved. The CDR3 runs to 13 residues. CDR1 is SQVTM and CDR2 is ANQGSEA in the germline V gene. The V end was cut by 1 base, the J end by 2 bases, with 9 bases between. This chain's CDR3 is CSVEVQATYEQYF. CDR3 sequence (DNA): TGCAGCGTTGAAGTGCAGGCGACCTACGAGCAGTACTTC.

About this clonotype itself: One end of the junction fails to match germline, which may point to a read error. This chain connects TRBV12-3 or TRBV12-4 to TRBJ2-1, with 9 bases identical to TRBD2. The CDR3 sequence is 15 residues long. The CDR3 nucleotides read TGCGCCAGCAGAGACGAGCGGGAGGCCCCTAATGAGCAGCTCTTC. Residues: CASRDEREAPNEQLF.